This T cell receptor (beta chain) was identified during a study of OX40 agonist ivuxolimab in advanced cancers. As for the study in general: A diagnosis of hepatocellular carcinoma, melanoma, renal cell or head and neck cancer was present in dose-escalation patients. Notes on the study in general: The antigens recognized by the expanded peripheral T cells, that is their antigen specificity, were not determined.

Samples were taken at baseline and on day 1 of cycles 4 and 7. Sequencing was performed with immunoSEQ multiplex PCR; in TCRdb, only in-frame clones are kept and a portion is missing. This table has 70,000 to 95,000 clones, roughly 94% appearing once. Comments on this clone: Antigen unknown.

Germline values: CDR1 SGHTA, CDR2 FQGTGA. The CDR3 covers 14 residues. The V end lost 4 bases, the J end lost 2 bases, and 12 bases lay between the germline ends. The receptor's source is an adult with an advanced solid tumor such as melanoma, head and neck, liver or kidney cancer. The material was CD4+ or CD8+ T cells sorted from blood, obtained in a trial of the OX40 agonist ivuxolimab. The chain uses TRBV7-3 and TRBJ2-7, with D possibly being TRBD2 (6 bases). Written as DNA, the CDR3 is TGTGCCAGCAGCTCCTTAAGCGGGCCCTACGAGCAGTACTTC. This encodes CASSSLSGPYEQYF.